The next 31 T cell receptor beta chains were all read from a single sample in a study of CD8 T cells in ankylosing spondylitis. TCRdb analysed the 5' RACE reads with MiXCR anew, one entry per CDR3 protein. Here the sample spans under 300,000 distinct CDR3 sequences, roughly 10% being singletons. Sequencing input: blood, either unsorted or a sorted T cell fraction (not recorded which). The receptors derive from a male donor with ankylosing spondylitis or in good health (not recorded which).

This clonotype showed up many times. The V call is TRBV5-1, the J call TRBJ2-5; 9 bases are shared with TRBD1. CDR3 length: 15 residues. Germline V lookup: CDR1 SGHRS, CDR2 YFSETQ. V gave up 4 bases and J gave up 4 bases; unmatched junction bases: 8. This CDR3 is CASSGQGIVAETQYF. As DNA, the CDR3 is TGCGCCAGCAGCGGACAGGGGATCGTCGCAGAGACCCAGTACTTC.

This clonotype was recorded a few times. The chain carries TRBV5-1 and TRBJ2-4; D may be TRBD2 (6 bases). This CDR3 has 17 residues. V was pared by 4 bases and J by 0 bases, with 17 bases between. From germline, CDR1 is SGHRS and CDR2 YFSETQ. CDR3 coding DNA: TGCGCCAGCAGCCCGGGACTTTTTCCCCTAGCCAAAAACATTCAGTACTTC. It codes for CASSPGLFPLAKNIQYF.

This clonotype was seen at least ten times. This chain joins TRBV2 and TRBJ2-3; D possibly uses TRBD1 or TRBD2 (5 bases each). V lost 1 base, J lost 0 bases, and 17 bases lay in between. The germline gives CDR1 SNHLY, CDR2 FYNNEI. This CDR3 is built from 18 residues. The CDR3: CASSEDPGPGLSTDTQYF. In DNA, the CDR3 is TGTGCCAGCAGTGAAGATCCGGGACCAGGTTTGAGCACAGATACGCAGTATTTT.

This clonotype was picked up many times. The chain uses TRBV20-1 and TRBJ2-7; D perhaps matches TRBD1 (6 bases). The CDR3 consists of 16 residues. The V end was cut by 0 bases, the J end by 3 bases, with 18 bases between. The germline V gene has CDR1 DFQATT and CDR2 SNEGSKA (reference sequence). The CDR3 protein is CSARDSSGQRIYEQYF. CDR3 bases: TGCAGTGCTAGAGATTCGTCGGGACAAAGAATCTACGAGCAGTACTTC.

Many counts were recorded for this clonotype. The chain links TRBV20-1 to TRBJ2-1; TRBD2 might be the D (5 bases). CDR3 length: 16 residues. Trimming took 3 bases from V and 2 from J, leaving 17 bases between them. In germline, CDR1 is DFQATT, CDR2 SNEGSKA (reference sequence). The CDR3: CSARDSEEWAYNEQFF. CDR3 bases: TGCAGTGCTAGGGACTCCGAGGAGTGGGCCTACAATGAGCAGTTCTTC.

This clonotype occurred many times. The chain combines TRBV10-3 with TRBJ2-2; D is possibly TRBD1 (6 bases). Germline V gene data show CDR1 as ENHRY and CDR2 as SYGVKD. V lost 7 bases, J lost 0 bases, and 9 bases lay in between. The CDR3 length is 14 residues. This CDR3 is CAIKGTSNTGELFF. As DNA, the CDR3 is TGTGCCATCAAGGGGACATCGAACACCGGGGAGCTGTTTTTT.

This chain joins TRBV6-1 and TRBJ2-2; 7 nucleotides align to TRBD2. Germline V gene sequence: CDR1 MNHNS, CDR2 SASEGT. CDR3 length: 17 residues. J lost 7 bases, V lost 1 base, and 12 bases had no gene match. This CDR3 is CASSEDDGSGKNGELFF. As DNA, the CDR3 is TGTGCCAGCAGTGAAGATGACGGGAGCGGGAAAAACGGGGAGCTGTTTTTT.

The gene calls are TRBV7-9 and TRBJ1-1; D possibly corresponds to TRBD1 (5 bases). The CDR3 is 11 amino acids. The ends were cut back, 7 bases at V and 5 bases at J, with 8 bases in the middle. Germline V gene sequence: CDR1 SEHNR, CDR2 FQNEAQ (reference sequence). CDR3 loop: CASMGDTEAFF. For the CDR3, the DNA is TGTGCCAGCATGGGGGATACTGAAGCTTTCTTT.

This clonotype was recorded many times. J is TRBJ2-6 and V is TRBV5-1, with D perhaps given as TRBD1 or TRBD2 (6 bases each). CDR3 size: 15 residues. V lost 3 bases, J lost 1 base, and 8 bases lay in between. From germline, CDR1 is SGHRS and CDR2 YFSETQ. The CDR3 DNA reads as TGCGCCAGCAGCTCGGGGGCGTCTGGGGCCAACGTCCTGACTTTC. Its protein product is CASSSGASGANVLTF. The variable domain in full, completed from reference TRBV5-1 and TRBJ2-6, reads KAGVTQTPRYLIKTRGQQVTLSCSPISGHRSVSWYQQTPGQGLQFLFEYFSETQRNKGNFPGRFSGRQFSNSRSEMNVSTLELGDSALYLCASSSGASGANVLTFGAGSRLTVL.

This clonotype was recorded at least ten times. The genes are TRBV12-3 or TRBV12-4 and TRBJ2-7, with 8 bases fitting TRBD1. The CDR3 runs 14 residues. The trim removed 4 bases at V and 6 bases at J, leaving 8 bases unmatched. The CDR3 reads CASSSDRGYGEQYF. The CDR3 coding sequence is TGTGCCAGCAGTTCCGACAGGGGATATGGCGAGCAGTACTTC.

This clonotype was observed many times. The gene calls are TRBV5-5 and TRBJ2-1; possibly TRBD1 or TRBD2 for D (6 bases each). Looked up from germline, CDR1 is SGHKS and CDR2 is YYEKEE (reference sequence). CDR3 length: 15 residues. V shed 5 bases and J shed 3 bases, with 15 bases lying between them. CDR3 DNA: TGTGCCAGCAGTTTCGGGGGCGGCATCTACAATGAGCAGTTCTTC. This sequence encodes CASSFGGGIYNEQFF.

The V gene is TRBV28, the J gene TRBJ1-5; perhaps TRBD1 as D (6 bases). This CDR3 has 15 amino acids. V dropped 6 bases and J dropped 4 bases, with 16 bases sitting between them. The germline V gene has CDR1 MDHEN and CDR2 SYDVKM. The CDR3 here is CASSPQGNRNQPQHF. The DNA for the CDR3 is TGTGCCAGCAGCCCCCAGGGGAATAGAAATCAGCCCCAGCATTTT.

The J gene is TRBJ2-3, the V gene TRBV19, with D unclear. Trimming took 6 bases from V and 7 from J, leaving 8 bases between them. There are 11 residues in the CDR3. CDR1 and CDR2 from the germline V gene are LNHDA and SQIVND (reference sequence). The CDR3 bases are TGTGCCAGTAGGGAATCTTATACGCAGTATTTT. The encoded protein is CASRESYTQYF.

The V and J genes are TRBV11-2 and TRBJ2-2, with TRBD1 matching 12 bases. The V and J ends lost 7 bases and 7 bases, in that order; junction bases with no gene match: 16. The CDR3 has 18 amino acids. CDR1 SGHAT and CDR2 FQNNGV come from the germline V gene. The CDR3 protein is CASNRGTGGAWDGGELFF. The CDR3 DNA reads TGTGCCAGCAATCGAGGGACAGGGGGCGCATGGGATGGCGGGGAGCTGTTTTTT.

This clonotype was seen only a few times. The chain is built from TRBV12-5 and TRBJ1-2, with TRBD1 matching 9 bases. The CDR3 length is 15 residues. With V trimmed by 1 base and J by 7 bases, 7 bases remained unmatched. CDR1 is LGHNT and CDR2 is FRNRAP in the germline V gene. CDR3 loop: CASGLAPGQGFGYTF. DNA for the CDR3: TGTGCTAGTGGTTTGGCACCGGGACAGGGTTTTGGCTACACCTTC.

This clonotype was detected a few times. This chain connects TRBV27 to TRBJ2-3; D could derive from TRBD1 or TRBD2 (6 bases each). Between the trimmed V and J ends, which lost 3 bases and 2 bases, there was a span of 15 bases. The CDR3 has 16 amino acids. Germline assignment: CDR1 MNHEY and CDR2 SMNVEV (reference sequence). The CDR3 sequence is CASSFGGWTATDTQYF. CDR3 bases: TGTGCCAGCAGTTTTGGGGGGTGGACAGCCACAGATACGCAGTATTTT.

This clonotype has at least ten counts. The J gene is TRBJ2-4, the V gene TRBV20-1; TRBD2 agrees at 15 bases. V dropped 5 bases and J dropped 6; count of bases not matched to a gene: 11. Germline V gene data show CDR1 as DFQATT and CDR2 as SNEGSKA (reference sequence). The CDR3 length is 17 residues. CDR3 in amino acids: CSAFPGLAGGGGNIQYF. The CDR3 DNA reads TGCAGTGCTTTCCCGGGACTAGCGGGGGGTGGGGGAAACATTCAGTACTTC.

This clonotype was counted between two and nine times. The chain's CDR3 is CASRYSGSHEQYF. Written as DNA, the CDR3 is TGTGCCAGCAGATATAGCGGGAGCCACGAGCAGTACTTC. The V gene is TRBV27, the J gene TRBJ2-7, with 9 bases lining up with TRBD2. The CDR3 consists of 13 residues. CDR1 is MNHEY and CDR2 is SMNVEV in the germline V gene (reference sequence). V lost 6 bases, J lost 5 bases, and 5 bases stayed unmatched.

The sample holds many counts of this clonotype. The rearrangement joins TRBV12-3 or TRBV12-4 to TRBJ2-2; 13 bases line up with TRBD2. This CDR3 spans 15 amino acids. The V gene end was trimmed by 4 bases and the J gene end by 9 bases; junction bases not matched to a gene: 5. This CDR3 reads CASSWGLAGSRELFF. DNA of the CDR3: TGTGCCAGCAGTTGGGGACTAGCGGGATCGAGGGAGCTGTTTTTT.

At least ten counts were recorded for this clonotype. This CDR3 is CASSLGDRVRETQYF. The DNA of the CDR3 is TGTGCCAGCAGTTTAGGAGACAGGGTACGGGAGACCCAGTACTTC. The J gene is TRBJ2-5, the V gene TRBV12-3 or TRBV12-4, with 7 bases aligning to TRBD1. J was trimmed by 5 bases and V by 1 base; bases with no gene match: 7. The CDR3 runs to 15 residues.

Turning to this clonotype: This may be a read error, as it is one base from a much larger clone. As DNA, the CDR3 is TGTGTCAGCACCAGAGAGCGACAGGGAGCTTTAATGAACACTGAAGCTTTCTTT. Its translation is CVSTRERQGALMNTEAFF. The chain has TRBV12-3 or TRBV12-4 and TRBJ1-1, with 7 bases identical to TRBD1. The CDR3 runs 18 residues.

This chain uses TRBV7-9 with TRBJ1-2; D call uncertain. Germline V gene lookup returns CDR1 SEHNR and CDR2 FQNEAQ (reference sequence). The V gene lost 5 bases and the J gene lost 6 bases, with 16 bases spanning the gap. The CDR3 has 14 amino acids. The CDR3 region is CASSEIEASDGYTF. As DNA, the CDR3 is TGTGCCAGCAGCGAAATAGAGGCAAGTGATGGCTACACCTTC. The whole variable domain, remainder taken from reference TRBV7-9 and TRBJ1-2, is DTGVSQNPRHKITKRGQNVTFRCDPISEHNRLYWYRQTLGQGPEFLTYFQNEAQLEKSRLLSDRFSAERPKGSFSTLEIQRTEQGDSAMYLCASSEIEASDGYTFGSGTRLTVV.

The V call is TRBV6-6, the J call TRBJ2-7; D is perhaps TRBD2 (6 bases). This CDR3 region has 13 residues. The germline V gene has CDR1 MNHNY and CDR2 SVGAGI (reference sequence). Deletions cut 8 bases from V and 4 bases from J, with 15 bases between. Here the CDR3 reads CASSRGFMYEQYF. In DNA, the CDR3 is TGTGCCAGCTCCCGGGGGTTCATGTACGAGCAGTACTTC.

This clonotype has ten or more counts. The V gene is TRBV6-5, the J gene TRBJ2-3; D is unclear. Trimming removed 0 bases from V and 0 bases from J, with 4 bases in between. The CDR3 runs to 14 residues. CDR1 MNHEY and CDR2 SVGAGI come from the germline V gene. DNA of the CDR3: TGTGCCAGCAGTTACTCTACTAGCACAGATACGCAGTATTTT. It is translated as CASSYSTSTDTQYF.

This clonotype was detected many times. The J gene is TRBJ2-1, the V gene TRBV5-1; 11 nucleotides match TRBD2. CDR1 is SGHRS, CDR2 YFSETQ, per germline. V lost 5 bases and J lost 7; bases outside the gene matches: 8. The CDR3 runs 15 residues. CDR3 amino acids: CASSWGLAARNEQFF. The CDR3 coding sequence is TGCGCCAGCAGTTGGGGACTAGCGGCTAGGAATGAGCAGTTCTTC.

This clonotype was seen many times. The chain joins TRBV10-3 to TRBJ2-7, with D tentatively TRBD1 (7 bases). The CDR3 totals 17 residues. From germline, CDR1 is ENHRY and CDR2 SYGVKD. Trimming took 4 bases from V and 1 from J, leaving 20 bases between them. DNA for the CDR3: TGTGCCATCAGTGGTACTCCCCGACAGGGAGGATCCTACGAGCAGTACTTC. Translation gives CAISGTPRQGGSYEQYF.

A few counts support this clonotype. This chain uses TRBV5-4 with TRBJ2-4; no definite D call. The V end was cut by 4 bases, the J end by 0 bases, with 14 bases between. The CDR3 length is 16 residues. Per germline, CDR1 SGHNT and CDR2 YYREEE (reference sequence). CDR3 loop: CASSPTGYRAKNIQYF. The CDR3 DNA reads TGTGCCAGCAGCCCCACTGGATACCGAGCCAAAAACATTCAGTACTTC.

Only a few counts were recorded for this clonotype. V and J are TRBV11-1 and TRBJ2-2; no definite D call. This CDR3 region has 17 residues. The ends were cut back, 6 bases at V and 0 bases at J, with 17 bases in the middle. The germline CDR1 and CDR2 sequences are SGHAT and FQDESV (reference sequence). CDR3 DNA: TGTGCCAGCAGGCAATCAAAGGGCTCCGCGAACACCGGGGAGCTGTTTTTT. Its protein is CASRQSKGSANTGELFF.

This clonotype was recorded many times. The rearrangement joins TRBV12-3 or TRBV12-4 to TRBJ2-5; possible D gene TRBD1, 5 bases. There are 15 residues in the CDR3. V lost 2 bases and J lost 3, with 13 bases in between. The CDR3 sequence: CASSLSGLVEETQYF. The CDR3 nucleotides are TGTGCCAGCAGTTTATCAGGGCTCGTGGAAGAGACCCAGTACTTC.

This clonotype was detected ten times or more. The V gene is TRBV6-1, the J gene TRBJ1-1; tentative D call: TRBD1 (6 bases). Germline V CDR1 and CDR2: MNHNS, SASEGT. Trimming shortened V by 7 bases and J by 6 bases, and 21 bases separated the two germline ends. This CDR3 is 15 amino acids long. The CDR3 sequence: CASTRSAQGAAEAFF. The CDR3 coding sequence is TGTGCCAGCACCCGCTCTGCACAGGGTGCCGCTGAAGCTTTCTTT.

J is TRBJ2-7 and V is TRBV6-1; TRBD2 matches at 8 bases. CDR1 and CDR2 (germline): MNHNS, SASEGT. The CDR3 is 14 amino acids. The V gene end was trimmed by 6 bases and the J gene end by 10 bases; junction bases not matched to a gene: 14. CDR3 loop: CASRPTSGGDDQYF. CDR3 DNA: TGTGCCAGCAGGCCAACTAGCGGTGGTGATGATCAGTACTTC.